The 24 T cell receptor beta chains presented below share a single source sample, sequenced in a study of blood T cell repertoires in COVID-19. The assay was immunoSEQ multiplex PCR, and TCRdb's table has in-frame clones only and misses some. The data hold nearly 60,000 clones, with more than 75% observed a single time. Sample: peripheral blood. These receptors all stem from a man aged 40-55 years with active COVID-19.

This clone was seen a single time. The chain couples TRBV5-5 to TRBJ2-5, with 9 bases fitting TRBD1. This CDR3 region has 15 residues. Germline V gene lookup returns CDR1 SGHKS and CDR2 YYEKEE (reference sequence). Losses at the gene ends were 4 bases for V and 5 bases for J; bases not matched to a gene: 9. The CDR3 DNA follows: TGTGCCAGCAGCAGGCAGGACAGGGGTAGGGAGACCCAGTACTTC. Translating it yields CASSRQDRGRETQYF.

This clone was seen once. The rearrangement joins TRBV5-1 to TRBJ2-3, with 8 nucleotides matching TRBD1. CDR3 length equals 14 residues. The V and J ends lost 4 bases and 3 bases, in that order; junction bases with no gene match: 4. Germline values: CDR1 SGHRS, CDR2 YFSETQ. This CDR3 reads CASSLTGVTDTQYF. The CDR3 nucleotides read TGCGCCAGCAGCCTGACAGGGGTAACAGATACGCAGTATTTT.

V and J are TRBV6-6 and TRBJ1-2; possibly TRBD1 for D (5 bases). This CDR3 comprises 14 residues. Germline V gene lookup returns CDR1 MNHNY and CDR2 SVGAGI (reference sequence). Between the trimmed V and J ends, which lost 4 bases and 3 bases, there was a span of 12 bases. The CDR3 coding sequence is TGTGCCAGCAGTTCCCGGGGGAACTACTATGGCTACACCTTC. It is translated as CASSSRGNYYGYTF.

V and J are TRBV10-3 and TRBJ2-2; 8 bases line up with TRBD1. Per the germline V gene, CDR1 is ENHRY and CDR2 is SYGVKD. The CDR3 length is 14 residues. The V segment lost 5 bases and the J segment 5 bases; nucleotides outside the gene matches: 4. The chain's CDR3 is CAISMDRATGELFF. DNA of the CDR3: TGTGCCATCAGTATGGACAGGGCAACCGGGGAGCTGTTTTTT.

This clone was counted only a few times. The chain recombines TRBV6-1 with TRBJ1-5; TRBD1 aligns across 7 bases. The CDR3 is 16 amino acids. CDR1 and CDR2 from the germline V gene are MNHNS and SASEGT. Losses at the gene ends were 2 bases for V and 3 bases for J; bases not matched to a gene: 7. CDR3 DNA: TGTGCCAGCAGTGAATACCCGACAGGGCCCAATCAGCCCCAGCATTTT. It is translated as CASSEYPTGPNQPQHF.

V and J are TRBV29-1 and TRBJ2-7; D is unresolved. The V and J ends lost 3 bases and 5 bases respectively, with 8 bases between them. CDR3 length: 11 amino acids. Germline CDR1 is SQVTM and CDR2 is ANQGSEA. As DNA, the CDR3 is TGCAGCGTTGATTTGTTTAACGAGCAGTACTTC. This gives the protein CSVDLFNEQYF.

The V call is TRBV7-2, the J call TRBJ1-5, with D possibly being TRBD1 (5 bases). The ends were cut back, 5 bases at V and 5 bases at J, with 16 bases in the middle. CDR3 size: 15 residues. Germline V gene lookup returns CDR1 SGHTA and CDR2 FQGNSA. The CDR3, as DNA: TGTGCCAGCAGCCCCCGTGGGGACTCCTATCAGCCCCAGCATTTT. This encodes CASSPRGDSYQPQHF.

V and J are TRBV28 and TRBJ1-2, with D maybe TRBD1 (5 bases). Germline assignment: CDR1 MDHEN and CDR2 SYDVKM. This CDR3 is built from 14 residues. V was clipped by 3 bases and J by 7 bases, with 15 bases between them. The CDR3 spells CASSFGGEGGGYTF. As DNA, the CDR3 is TGTGCCAGCAGTTTCGGGGGAGAAGGTGGTGGCTACACCTTC.

This chain uses TRBV4-1 with TRBJ2-3; a weak D match, TRBD2 (6 bases). CDR1 MGHRA and CDR2 YSYEKL come from the germline V gene. V was clipped by 4 bases and J by 0 bases, with 14 bases between them. The CDR3 runs to 16 residues. CDR3 sequence (DNA): TGCGCCAGCAGCCGCGTCTCGGGGGATAGCACAGATACGCAGTATTTT. It codes for CASSRVSGDSTDTQYF.

The rearrangement uses TRBV29-1 and TRBJ1-1, with D possibly being TRBD1 (5 bases). V was pared by 4 bases and J by 1 base, with 13 bases between. CDR3 size: 14 residues. Germline CDR1 is SQVTM and CDR2 is ANQGSEA. The CDR3 here is CSVGRGNRNTEAFF. The CDR3, as DNA: TGCAGCGTTGGGCGGGGGAACAGGAACACTGAAGCTTTCTTT.

CDR3 region: CASISRGGGKLEGRNQPQHF. DNA of the CDR3: TGTGCCAGCATCTCGAGAGGGGGTGGAAAGTTGGAAGGGCGCAATCAGCCCCAGCATTTT. The chain employs TRBV3-1 (or the pseudogene TRBV3-2) and TRBJ1-5; a weak D match, TRBD1 (6 bases). V lost 7 bases to trimming and J lost 2 bases, with 30 bases between them. This CDR3 comprises 20 residues. Per the germline V gene, CDR1 is LGHDT and CDR2 is YNNKEL (reference sequence).

The V and J genes are TRBV30 and TRBJ2-3, with TRBD1 identical over 7 bases. This CDR3 contains 14 residues. CDR1 and CDR2 (germline): GTSNPN, SVGIG (reference sequence). V shed 4 bases and J 0 bases; nucleotides not matched to a gene: 4. Written as DNA, the CDR3 is TGTGCCTGGAACCGGGACAGAAGCACAGATACGCAGTATTTT. It encodes CAWNRDRSTDTQYF.

J is TRBJ2-7 and V is TRBV20-1; 7 nucleotides agree with TRBD1. Germline CDR1 is DFQATT and CDR2 is SNEGSKA (reference sequence). V lost 3 bases to trimming and J lost 0 bases; unmatched junction nucleotides: 5. The CDR3 is 14 amino acids. The DNA of the CDR3 is TGCAGTGCTAGTAGGGACAGCCGCTCCTACGAGCAGTACTTC. Amino acid sequence: CSASRDSRSYEQYF.

This chain uses TRBV12-3 or TRBV12-4 with TRBJ2-1; D gene ambiguous. The CDR3 totals 12 residues. V shed 4 bases and J shed 6 bases, with 7 bases lying between them. The CDR3 is CASSSFSNEQFF. The CDR3 DNA follows: TGTGCCAGCAGTTCCTTTAGCAATGAGCAGTTCTTC.

This chain connects TRBV7-2 to TRBJ2-3; TRBD2 matches at 7 bases. V shed 2 bases, J shed 5 bases, and the junction held 10 bases outside the gene matches. CDR1 and CDR2 (germline): SGHTA, FQGNSA. The CDR3 loop spans 16 amino acids. In DNA form, the CDR3 reads TGTGCCAGCAGCTTAAGGGCGGGAGCAAGGAAAGATACGCAGTATTTT. This gives the protein CASSLRAGARKDTQYF.

This clone has only a few counts. The rearrangement links TRBV4-2 to TRBJ1-2; tentatively, D is TRBD1 (6 bases). The CDR3 loop spans 16 amino acids. Trimming took 0 bases from V and 0 from J, leaving 11 bases between them. Looked up from germline, CDR1 is LGHNA and CDR2 is YNFKEQ. In DNA form, the CDR3 reads TGTGCCAGCAGCCAAGATCGGGAGGGGGCTAACTATGGCTACACCTTC. The encoded protein is CASSQDREGANYGYTF.

V usage is TRBV19 and J usage is TRBJ1-2; TRBD1 is a possible D gene (6 bases). Trimming took 1 base from V and 6 from J, leaving 21 bases between them. This CDR3 is 17 amino acids long. Germline values: CDR1 LNHDA, CDR2 SQIVND (reference sequence). The CDR3 loop is CASSIAPRVRGEDGYTF. CDR3 sequence (DNA): TGTGCCAGTAGTATAGCACCTCGGGTCAGGGGCGAAGATGGCTACACCTTC.

The V call is TRBV20-1, the J call TRBJ1-1; the D gene is possibly TRBD1 (5 bases). CDR3 length: 12 amino acids. The ends were cut back, 3 bases at V and 9 bases at J, with 14 bases in the middle. Germline assignment: CDR1 DFQATT and CDR2 SNEGSKA (reference sequence). In DNA form, the CDR3 reads TGCAGTGCTAGTGGGGCGGGGGATCAAGCTTTCTTT. Its protein is CSASGAGDQAFF.

V is TRBV6-1 and J is TRBJ2-7; possibly TRBD1 for D (5 bases). V was pared by 2 bases and J by 3 bases, with 11 bases between. Germline V lookup: CDR1 MNHNS, CDR2 SASEGT. The CDR3 totals 14 residues. The CDR3 sequence is CASSEYQGFYEQYF. The CDR3 DNA reads TGTGCCAGCAGTGAATATCAGGGTTTCTACGAGCAGTACTTC.

The chain joins TRBV27 to TRBJ1-1, with D hard to call. V lost 6 bases to trimming and J lost 1 base, with 9 bases between them. The CDR3 length is 13 residues. In germline, CDR1 is MNHEY, CDR2 SMNVEV (reference sequence). CDR3 amino acids: CASSLTPNTEAFF. CDR3 in DNA: TGTGCCAGCAGCCTGACACCGAACACTGAAGCTTTCTTT.

The chain combines TRBV27 with TRBJ2-7; 7 bases agree with TRBD2. V was pared by 4 bases and J by 3 bases, with 3 bases of the junction left unmatched. This CDR3 is 13 amino acids long. CDR1 is MNHEY, CDR2 SMNVEV, per germline (reference sequence). The CDR3 DNA sequence: TGTGCCAGCAGTTCGGGGGGAAACTACGAGCAGTACTTC. Translated: CASSSGGNYEQYF.

The chain's CDR3 is CASSDLGTEAFF. CDR3 DNA sequence: TGTGCCAGCTCAGACTTAGGAACTGAAGCTTTCTTT. The chain carries TRBV6-5 and TRBJ1-1, with unresolved D. The CDR3 has 12 amino acids. CDR1 is MNHEY, CDR2 SVGAGI, per germline. V was cut by 8 bases and J by 5 bases, with 12 bases left in between.

The genes are TRBV6-2 or TRBV6-3 and TRBJ1-2; 9 nucleotides align to TRBD1. Germline values: CDR1 MNHEY, CDR2 SVGEGT. With 5 bases clipped from V and 5 bases from J, the junction kept 9 bases outside the gene matches. The CDR3 is made up of 15 amino acids. CDR3 protein: CASSPPGTGYYGYTF. CDR3 DNA: TGTGCCAGCAGTCCCCCCGGGACAGGGTATTATGGCTACACCTTC.

The gene calls are TRBV3-1 (or the pseudogene TRBV3-2) and TRBJ1-2; 7 bases match TRBD1. Per the germline V gene, CDR1 is LGHDT and CDR2 is YNNKEL (reference sequence). CDR3 length: 15 residues. The trim removed 4 bases at V and 3 bases at J, leaving 8 bases unmatched. The CDR3 region has the DNA TGTGCCAGCAGCCGCCTAGGGACAGACGACTATGGCTACACCTTC. Translation: CASSRLGTDDYGYTF.